This is a list of T cell receptor beta chains from one sample in a study of T cell responses to AZD1222 COVID-19 vaccine. Produced via immunoSEQ multiplex PCR; TCRdb's table is partial and in-frame only. The data hold 150,000 or so clones, with over 85% observed a single time. The sample consisted of peripheral blood, taken on day 0 of AZD1222 vaccination. The receptors come from an adult in good health. Each CDR3 is given with its conserved first and last residue. D genes are given only for firm matches. Rows give clone size only sometimes, using once, few, many, or a class for an expanded clone.

D: TRBD2
J: TRBJ2-1
V: TRBV7-2
size: .
CDR3: CASSPPSGKPYNEQFF
DNA: TGTGCCAGCAGCCCACCTAGCGGCAAACCCTACAATGAGCAGTTCTTC

D: TRBD1
J: TRBJ2-7
V: TRBV6-5
size: few
CDR3: CASREQGVYEQYF
DNA: TGTGCCAGCAGAGAGCAGGGGGTCTACGAGCAGTACTTC

D: .
J: TRBJ1-5
V: TRBV9
size: .
CDR3: CASSVGLGGSDQPQHF
DNA: TGTGCCAGCAGCGTAGGACTAGGTGGATCCGATCAGCCCCAGCATTTT

D: .
J: TRBJ2-7
V: TRBV29-1
size: .
CDR3: CSVENVPQYEQYF
DNA: TGCAGCGTTGAGAATGTCCCCCAATACGAGCAGTACTTC

D: TRBD1
J: TRBJ1-1
V: TRBV2
size: .
CDR3: CASSPRGPTVAFF
DNA: TGTGCCAGCAGTCCCAGGGGGCCCACGGTTGCTTTCTTT

D: TRBD1
J: TRBJ1-1
V: TRBV19
size: .
CDR3: CASSYGAGGVSTEAFF
DNA: TGTGCCAGTAGTTACGGGGCAGGGGGTGTAAGCACTGAAGCTTTCTTT

D: .
J: TRBJ2-3
V: TRBV29-1
size: .
CDR3: CSVVPPGAGTQYF
DNA: TGCAGCGTCGTTCCCCCGGGGGCGGGTACGCAGTATTTT

D: TRBD1
J: TRBJ1-4
V: TRBV28
size: few
CDR3: CASSYNFRDRNEKLFF
DNA: TGTGCCAGCAGTTACAACTTCCGGGACAGGAATGAAAAACTGTTTTTT

D: .
J: TRBJ1-6
V: TRBV13
size: .
CDR3: CASSLGRSLSSPLHF
DNA: TGTGCCAGCAGCTTAGGGAGGAGTCTGTCTTCACCCCTCCACTTT

D: .
J: TRBJ2-7
V: TRBV24-1
size: .
CDR3: CATSESGTATTYEQYF
DNA: TGTGCCACCAGTGAGAGCGGGACAGCTACAACCTACGAGCAGTACTTC